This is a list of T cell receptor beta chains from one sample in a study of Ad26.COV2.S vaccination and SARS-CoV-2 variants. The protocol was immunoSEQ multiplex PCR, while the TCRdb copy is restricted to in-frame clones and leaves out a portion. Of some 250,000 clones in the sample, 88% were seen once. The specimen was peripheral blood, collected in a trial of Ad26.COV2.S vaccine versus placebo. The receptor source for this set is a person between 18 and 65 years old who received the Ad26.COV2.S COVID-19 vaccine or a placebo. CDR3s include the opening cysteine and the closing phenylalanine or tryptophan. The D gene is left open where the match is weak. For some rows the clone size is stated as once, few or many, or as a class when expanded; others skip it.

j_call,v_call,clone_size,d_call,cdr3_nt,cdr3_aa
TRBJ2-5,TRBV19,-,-,TGTGCCAGTAGTACGGGGGAGGATCAAGAGACCCAGTACTTC,CASSTGEDQETQYF
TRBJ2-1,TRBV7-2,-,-,TGTGCCAGCAGCTTATCGGGCAACCGCCACCCTGGGCAGTTCTTC,CASSLSGNRHPGQFF
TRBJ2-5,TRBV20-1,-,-,TGCAGTGCTTCCTCACAAGAGACCCAGTACTTC,CSASSQETQYF
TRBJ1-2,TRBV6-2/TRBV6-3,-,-,TGTGCCAGCAGTCTGGAGCAGCATGGCTACACCTTC,CASSLEQHGYTF
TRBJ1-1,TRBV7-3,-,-,TGTGCCAGCAGCTTAATGGGGCTGGGCAGGAGTAACACTGAAGCTTTCTTT,CASSLMGLGRSNTEAFF
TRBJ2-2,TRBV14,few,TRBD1,TGTGCCAGCAGCCCCAGGGGCAGGGGGCCGGCCGGGGAGCTGTTTTTT,CASSPRGRGPAGELFF
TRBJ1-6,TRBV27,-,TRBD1,TGTGCCAGCAGTGGGAGACAGGGTAGCTCCTATAATTCACCCCTCCACTTT,CASSGRQGSSYNSPLHF
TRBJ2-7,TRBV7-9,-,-,TGTGCCAGCAGCTCGCCCAGGGGCTACTACGAGCAGTACTTC,CASSSPRGYYEQYF
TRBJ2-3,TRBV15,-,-,TGTGCCACCAGCAGAGATTTGGGGGGGGCCACAGATACGCAGTATTTT,CATSRDLGGATDTQYF
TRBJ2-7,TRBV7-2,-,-,TGTGCCAGCAGCCCTAGAGGGGGTGGGGACGAGCAGTACTTC,CASSPRGGGDEQYF
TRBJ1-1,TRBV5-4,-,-,TGTGCCAGCAGCCTATCAGGGGCTTTGAACACTGAAGCTTTCTTT,CASSLSGALNTEAFF
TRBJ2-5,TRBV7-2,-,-,TGTGCCAGCAGCTTAGCGACGGCAGTGACCCAGTACTTC,CASSLATAVTQYF
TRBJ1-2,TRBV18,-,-,TGTGCCAGCTCACCCTTAGGCAGGGGCATTGGGAACTATGGCTACACCTTC,CASSPLGRGIGNYGYTF
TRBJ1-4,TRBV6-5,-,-,TGTGCCAGCAGGAGGGGACCAACTAATGAAAAACTGTTTTTT,CASRRGPTNEKLFF
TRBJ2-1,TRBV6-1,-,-,TGTGCCAGCAGTGACCCCCGCCGAACGGGTACCGATGAGCAGTTCTTC,CASSDPRRTGTDEQFF
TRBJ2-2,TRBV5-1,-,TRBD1,TGCGCCAGCAGACCTGACAGGGCCACCGGGGAGCTGTTTTTT,CASRPDRATGELFF
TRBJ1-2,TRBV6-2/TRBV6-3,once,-,TGTGCCAGCAGTTACTTGGACCCGGGCGTGAGCGGCTACACCTTC,CASSYLDPGVSGYTF
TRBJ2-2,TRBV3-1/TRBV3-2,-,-,TGTGCCAGCAGCCAGTACACGGGGGGCCAGCTCGACACCGGGGAGCTGTTTTTT,CASSQYTGGQLDTGELFF
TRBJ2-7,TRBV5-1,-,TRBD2,TGCGCCAGCAGCTTAGCCAGCGGGATGTACGAGCAGTACTTC,CASSLASGMYEQYF
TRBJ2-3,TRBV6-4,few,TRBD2,TGTGCCAGCAGTGAGCTAGCGGGGGGCGCAGATACGCAGTATTTT,CASSELAGGADTQYF